This TCR beta chain originates from a study of cytomegalovirus exposure and HLA in healthy donors (dated by TCRdb to about 2017). Some background on the complete study: In an earlier analysis of around 540 of the donors, 276 Gb of sequence data and approximately 120 million unique TCR beta sequences from roughly 190 million T cells were reported. Approximately 330 gigabases of sequencing data and 75 million to 85 million unique TCR sequences made up an early release that covered some 640 HLA-typed donors. Of the 300 to 450 genotyped donors, about 80% fell in the genetic ancestry cluster associated with self-reported Caucasian donors. The study was designed to test whether signatures of past pathogen exposure could be identified by cataloging public T cell receptors. The study profiled the T cell repertoires of 500 to 800 subjects by immunosequencing and related them to cytomegalovirus serostatus. A separate validation cohort of about 110 different subjects was used in addition to the approximately 700-subject first cohort. To predict cytomegalovirus infection status, the study brought together high-throughput TCR immunosequencing, statistical association of individual TCRs with disease status, and machine learning. A later analysis re-analyzed previously published TCR beta repertoires from about 600 donors and added high-resolution HLA genotyping to study TCR occurrence patterns. Rather than using new phenotypic data, the later analysis identified candidate immune exposures from TCR beta sequences and from how often those sequences occurred across donors. An earlier analysis of about 600 of the donors used high-throughput TCR beta sequencing to judge whether each TCR beta V gene segment behaved as functional or pseudogenic. Alongside the repertoire data, information on donor age, sex, ethnicity and CMV serostatus was compiled. In a later genetic analysis, genome-wide SNP genotypes for about 55% of the roughly 670 donors were used, and that subset was treated as a discovery cohort. All discovery cohort repertoires had been generated on a single sequencing platform. Both class I and class II loci were covered by HLA typing, at four-digit resolution. The number of typed donors differed by locus: roughly 620-630 for A, B, C, DRB1 and DQB1; 500 to 550 for DQA1; 606 for DPA1; and about 450 for DPB1. Several DR-DQ haplotypes were handled as single units for association and clustering because linkage in the cohort was strong. Among several hundred genotyped donors of the cohort, an average of roughly 230,000 unique TCR beta nucleotide sequences was sequenced per donor, of which approximately 18% were non-productive.

Receptors were amplified or captured by the immunoSEQ multiplex PCR assay. A mixture of 60 forward primers for TCR Vbeta segments and 13 reverse primers for TCR Jbeta segments was used in the multiplex PCR. A multiplex PCR assay on genomic DNA amplified the CDR3 region of rearranged TCR beta genes. Amplified TCR beta libraries were sequenced as 87-base-pair reads on the Illumina HiSeq System. The paper's data handling went like this. A later analysis counted approximately 76 million unique TCR beta chains across the roughly 700 repertoires, and some 11 million of these chains were shared by at least two donors. To remove PCR and sequencing errors, raw reads were error-corrected and collapsed into unique sequences using a nearest-neighbor algorithm that merged closely related sequences. CDR3 sequences were aligned to IMGT reference sequences to assign V, D and J gene segments. For a sequence to be retained, a match of at least six nucleotides to both a V gene segment and a J gene segment was required. A rearrangement was called productive if the CDR3 had no stop codons and remained in frame with V and J, and every other rearrangement was called non-productive. Following IMGT convention, CDR3 was defined as the stretch from the second conserved V-encoded cysteine up to the conserved J-encoded phenylalanine. In an earlier analysis of 587 of the donors, sequences lacking an unambiguous match to a single V gene segment were excluded. In an earlier analysis of 587 of the donors, V segments were called functional above 56.7% productive rearrangements and were called segregating when the between-donor standard deviation exceeded 5%. To diagnose cytomegalovirus status from the catalog of TCR beta chain sequences, a statistical classification framework was built. V and J gene assignment, in a later analysis, came from comparing TCR nucleotide sequences with IMGT/GENE-DB human TR gene sequences. In a later analysis, CDR3 sequences and most-parsimonious VDJ recombination scenarios were assigned using the TCRdist pipeline. In a later analysis, each TCR beta chain was defined by its CDR3 amino acid sequence together with its V-gene family, and reads lacking a unique V-gene family were excluded. A later analysis removed 550 to 650 highly shared, low-generation-probability nucleotide sequences to deal with suspected cross-contamination and a sequencing artifact. For each public chain, a later analysis derived a clonal expansion index from normalized ranks of inferred template counts within each repertoire. In a later analysis, generation probabilities were computed using a VDJ recombination model fitted to out-of-frame rearrangements, and the results were checked against IGoR. In a later analysis, hypergeometric tests were used to score TCR-TCR, TCR-HLA and TCR-CMV co-occurrence, with a repertoire-size bias correction applied to TCR pairs. A later analysis estimated false discovery rates by permuting HLA or CMV assignments 20 times. In a later analysis, co-occurring TCRs were grouped using DBSCAN, with TCRdist sequence similarity added in when clustering inside HLA-allele-positive subsets. For co-occurrence clustering, repertoires with fewer than 30,000 or more than 120,000 public chains were excluded, along with five or six repertoires with anomalous nucleotide sharing. TCRdb stores this immuneACCESS table with in-frame sequences only. Part of the clones is absent; in the studies checked, under half of the shortfall reflects unresolved V genes, and no reason is known for the rest. From that table come the V and J calls and clone size; the DNA was used to work out D and trimming. The sample table lists about 160,000 clones, around four fifths of them with a count of one. About 1.3% of the sample is in the top ten clones.

The cohort comprised fewer than 700 healthy bone marrow donors. At the time of sampling, all cohort members were nominally healthy, though unrecorded immune exposures were likely present. The donor was CMV seronegative and belonged to the group of 352 seronegative cohort members. A peripheral blood sample was provided by each donor, and peripheral blood mononuclear cells were used for TCR beta sequencing. The Qiagen DNeasy Blood Extraction Kit was used to extract genomic DNA from the blood cell samples. The paper as a whole reports these results and caveats: The study listed 150 to 200 TCR beta chains as associated with cytomegalovirus. A further reported finding was that TCR beta sequences accurately predicted the HLA-A and HLA-B alleles for most subjects in the first cohort. Immune exposure information for the cohort was limited to CMV serostatus. Three of the identified cytomegalovirus-associated TCR beta chains were confirmed in vitro to be specific for cytomegalovirus antigens. Specific HLA alleles were associated with 15,000 to 20,000 TCR beta sequences at a false discovery rate of 0.05 in a later analysis. Most TCR sequences were seen in very few donors, while some public TCRs were found in many individuals. The cohort was sequenced for TCR beta chains only, and without alpha or paired-chain data the features that could be detected were limited. Because counts were too low, roughly 17 rarely observed V segments, including chromosome 9 orphons, were left out of the earlier analysis of roughly 600 of the donors. Linkage disequilibrium might explain the correlated functional status among segregating V segments, but an unknown experimental factor could not be ruled out. Strong co-occurrence of HLA alleles, especially DR and DQ, made assigning TCR associations to individual alleles difficult. A later analysis found that HLA-associated TCR beta chains were more clonally expanded and had lower generation probabilities than equally common non-associated chains. A later analysis found that most CMV-associated TCR beta chains appeared HLA-restricted, with HLA associations seemingly driven largely by CMV exposure. According to the authors, the approach could potentially be generalized to other disease states and immunological phenotypes. Some IMGT-functional V segments, including TRBV6-2 and TRBV6-3, could not be told apart with the 87-base-pair reads, so those segments were excluded. The sequencing pipeline was judged likely to have produced a cluster of highly shared sequence variants as a technical artifact. V-gene and J-gene trimming of TCR beta chains was associated with a missense DCLRE1C variant in a later genetic analysis, and the association was replicated in an independent cohort. The presence/absence analyses assumed that sequencing depth was roughly uniform across donors, and that assumption may not be true. The classifier was reported to diagnose cytomegalovirus status with high specificity and sensitivity in both the original and validation cohorts. Because HLA typing was missing for some donors at each locus, association tests included only the typed subset. In a later analysis, several top co-occurrence clusters were reported to appear linked to parvovirus B19, influenza, CMV and Epstein-Barr virus. In a later analysis, the rate of TCR association differed among HLA loci, with DRB1 alleles having the most associated TCRs and HLA-C alleles having the fewest. A later genetic analysis reported fewer N-insertions in productive TCRs among donors in an Asian-associated ancestry cluster than the roughly 640-donor mean. An earlier analysis of 450 to 750 of the donors showed that most TCR beta V segments appeared in productive rearrangements either about 87% or about 30% of the time, which broadly matched IMGT annotations.

CDR3 length: 14 amino acids, cysteine to phenylalanine. The CDR3 DNA has 42 bases and is translated from base 1. V is pruned by 5 bases and J by 3 bases, leaving 2 bases of the junction without a gene match. CDR1 and CDR2, looked up from the germline V gene, are KGHSH and LQKENI. A remark on this clone: Its antigen specificity is not known. Within one base of it there is no much larger clone, and no base qualities were kept.

This receptor was identified in a man in his thirties or forties in good health and CMV-seronegative. The V gene is TRBV18 and the J gene is TRBJ1-5; TRBD1 aligns with 9 central bases. Sequencing used PBMCs. The CDR3 loop reads CASSGQGTNQPQHF. Here is the DNA: TGTGCCAGCTCAGGACAGGGGACCAATCAGCCCCAGCATTTT.